This section outlines one T cell receptor (beta chain) sequence together with its context. TCRdb independently ran MiXCR on the RT-PCR reads; one entry per CDR3 protein. The data show hundreds of thousands of distinct CDR3 sequences, 13% to 15% seen once. Germline lookup yields CDR1 KGHDR and CDR2 SFDVKD. This CDR3 is 14 amino acids long. V was pared by 4 bases and J by 10 bases, with 16 bases between. The source is a female donor in good health, serving as a healthy control. Sequenced sample: memory CD4+ T cells from blood. The V gene is TRBV24-1, the J gene TRBJ1-5; D is possibly TRBD1 (6 bases). CDR3 coding DNA: TGTGCCACCAGTGACGGGAGGACAGCACCCCCCCAGCATTTT. Protein sequence: CATSDGRTAPPQHF.